This TCR beta chain emerged from a study of shared clonotypes between healthy human individuals. Study-wide background: Each donor had three CD4 naive, three CD4 memory, two CD8 naive and one CD8 memory plate.

Those who donated were healthy HIV-negative adults, with no recent acute infections or vaccinations reported. Within Nashville, Tennessee resided all donors, each a Caucasian adult. The germline CDR1 and CDR2 sequences are GTSNPN and SVGIG (reference sequence). This CDR3 has 14 amino acids. Trimming shortened V by 3 bases and J by 5 bases, and 15 bases separated the two germline ends. Assay used: immunoSEQ multiplex PCR; TCRdb lists only in-frame clones, some missing. The sample lists a few million clones, approximately 94% occurring once. This clonotype originated in a young man in good health. V gene TRBV30 combines with J gene TRBJ2-3, with unresolved D. The specimen sequenced was naive CD4+ T cells sorted from blood. Subset in this sample: CD45RA+ positively selected. The CDR3 nucleotides are TGTGCCTGGAGCGACCGGAATTTCGGAGATACGCAGTATTTT. Amino acid sequence: CAWSDRNFGDTQYF.